This T cell receptor beta chain derives from a study of T-cell memory formation after mild COVID-19 (dated by TCRdb to the early 2020s). Study-level background: TCR sequence clusters from the two donors were largely donor specific. Two young, previously healthy adult volunteers made up the cohort, one male and one female. In a couple of donors, T-cell clones that expanded and contracted after mild COVID-19 were followed by sequencing TCRalpha and TCRbeta repertoires longitudinally. Study-wide findings and limitations: Balanced CD4/CD8 phenotypes were observed for clones contracting from day 15 to 85, whereas a bias towards CD4+ was observed for a second wave of clones expanding from day 15 to 37. SARS-CoV-2 specificity was not confirmed for the second-wave clones peaking on day 37. Contracting CD4+ clones were located mainly in the CM and EM memory subsets, whereas CD8+ clones were found to be enriched in EMRA. The detection of some responding clones in pre-infection memory suggests that pre-existing cross-reactive memory T cells joined the SARS-CoV-2 response. Only two mild cases were covered in the study, and larger cohorts including severe cases with pre-infection samples were considered necessary.

For sequencing, an Illumina NovaSeq 6000 was employed. cDNA libraries for TCRalpha and TCRbeta were prepared by 5'RACE using constant-segment primers, with sample barcodes and unique molecular identifiers added. RNA was extracted from every sample with Trizol reagent. Libraries were amplified in two PCR steps, with a second sample barcode and Illumina TruSeq adapters added in the second step. Sequencing of the libraries was done on an Illumina NovaSeq, producing 2 x 150 bp paired-end reads. Turning to the authors' computational methods: With migec v1.2.7, reads were demultiplexed and then collapsed into UMI-guided consensus sequences. Using mixcr v2.1.11, UMI consensuses were aligned to TRA and TRB V and J templates and then assembled into clonotypes. Clonotypes were classified as expanded or contracted when called significant by both edgeR and NoisET, with noise models trained on biological replicates. For edgeR calls, the thresholds were a false discovery rate-adjusted p below 0.01 and a log2 fold-change of 1. As an exploratory analysis of dynamics, max-normalized trajectories of the 1000 most abundant clonotypes were examined by PCA with hierarchical clustering. Separately sequenced CD4+ and CD8+ repertoires were used to assign a CD4 or CD8 phenotype to each responding clone. TCRdb handled the public reads itself, with Q25 trimming in fastp and clone calling in MiXCR, and kept productive beta chains. Every entry covers one CDR3 protein and lists the most common genes and DNA from its rows. Here the V and J calls rest on TCRdb's processing, not on the authors' analysis. The sample records around 340,000 distinct CDR3 sequences, roughly 14% of which are singletons. In total, the top ten clones hold roughly a fifth of the sample.

PBMCs were isolated by Ficoll-Paque density gradient centrifugation. For this chain, trimming is 6 bases at the V end and 4 bases at the J end, and the number of junction bases without a gene match is 15. Measured from the cysteine to the phenylalanine, the CDR3 is 17 residues long. Of the read, only the CDR3 DNA is kept; its 51 bases are in frame from base 1. CDR1 and CDR2 are drawn from the germline V gene: SGHVS, FQNEAQ. Concerning this clonotype: It has no known antigen specificity. No quality values exist for individual bases; no much larger clone is one base distant.

The TCR comes from a man aged 18 to 30 who had mild COVID-19 (a few samples of this study predate the infection). The sample titles of this study are shuffled in the database, so cell type and time point are left out; the donor was told from shared clones. The V and J segments used are TRBV7-8 and TRBJ2-5, and 9 bases in between align with TRBD2. Sequencing input: PBMCs or a T cell subset sorted from them (not recorded which). The CDR3 protein is CASSKAARAGGPETQYF. The DNA is TGTGCCAGCAGTAAGGCCGCACGGGCGGGGGGGCCAGAGACCCAGTACTTC.